This TCR beta chain came from a study of a mutant IDH1 vaccine in newly diagnosed glioma. In the study overall: With temozolomide cycles, or 4-6 weeks after radiotherapy alone, vaccination was started. Former treatment meant radiotherapy, temozolomide, or both; the majority had gotten both.

Measured with immunoSEQ multiplex PCR; TCRdb has only the in-frame clones, and not every one. The data show around 94,000 clones, with about 90% seen just once and approximately 0.8% held by the top ten. On this clone: Its specificity is not known.

The CDR3 runs to 12 residues. Germline lookup yields CDR1 ENHRY and CDR2 SYGVKD. Trimming left V 3 bases short and J 6 bases short, with 5 bases between. The time point denotes: week 47, end of study. The vaccine gave 300 ug of a 20-mer mutant IDH1 peptide subcutaneously per dose. The specimen comprised PBMCs, sampled from a glioma patient whose treatment included an IDH1 peptide vaccine. The source is a woman aged 50 to 60 with glioma. The rearrangement links TRBV10-3 to TRBJ1-4; the D gene is possibly TRBD1 (5 bases). The CDR3 sequence: CAISDRDEKLFF. CDR3 DNA sequence: TGTGCCATCAGTGACAGGGATGAAAAACTGTTTTTT.